This T cell receptor beta chain derives from a study of T cell changes during pregnancy in multiple sclerosis (dated by TCRdb to between 2018 and 2021). About the study as a whole: In women with multiple sclerosis, the researchers looked at how the T cell repertoire shifted as pregnancy progressed.

The CDR3 holds 13 amino acids from the cysteine to the phenylalanine. Only the CDR3 DNA is retained, 39 bases long and in frame from the first base. In the germline V gene (reference sequence), CDR1 corresponds to LNHDA and CDR2 to SQIVND. Unmatched junction bases come to 2, with V trimmed by 8 bases and J by 4 bases. About this clone: Its recognized antigen is unknown. Base quality data are lacking; no much larger clone is found one base away.

Library preparation was by the immunoSEQ multiplex PCR assay. TCRdb retrieved this table from immuneACCESS and kept in-frame rearrangements only. Not all clones are present; in checked studies, unresolved V genes account for under half, and no reason is known for the remainder. The sample records tens of thousands of clones, around nine tenths of which are singletons. Under 0.75% of the sample comes from the top ten. This sample comprised CD4+ T cells from peripheral blood mononuclear cells, obtained in the second trimester of pregnancy. The chain joins TRBV19 to TRBJ2-1; the junction holds 10 bases that match TRBD2. The TCR was taken from a female donor in good health, enrolled as a control in a pregnancy study. At the DNA level, the sequence is TGTGCCAGTCGAGCGGGGGGGTACAATGAGCAGTTCTTC. It codes for CASRAGGYNEQFF.